This paragraph covers one T cell receptor (beta chain) sequence. There are many counts of this clone. There is no known antigen for this receptor. No base quality values were provided; no much bigger clone lies one nucleotide off. Donors were healthy HIV-negative adults with no recently reported acute infections or vaccinations. Every donor was a Caucasian adult living in Nashville, Tennessee, USA. Magnetic negative selection was used to enrich CD4+ T cells, after which naive cells were positively selected on CD45RA and the negative fraction became the memory subset. After blood collection by leukapheresis, PBMCs were isolated using Ficoll-Histopaque density gradient centrifugation and then cryopreserved in the vapor phase of liquid nitrogen. Analytical flow cytometry was used to check the purity and quantity of every magnetically sorted T cell population. Genomic DNA was isolated from every sorted fraction and measured by UV absorbance on a Nanodrop 2000c.

Per the germline V gene, SGHVS is the CDR1 and FQNEAQ is the CDR2. CDR3 length: 15 amino acids, cysteine to phenylalanine. Just the 45-base CDR3 DNA is kept, in frame starting at base 1. V is pruned by 4 bases and J by 1 base, leaving 3 bases of the junction without a gene match. The data derive from a study of shared clonotypes between healthy human individuals (dated by TCRdb to the early 2020s). Turning to the overall study: The cohort comprised a couple of women and a few men aged 18 to 49 years. For each donor, CD4 naive and CD4 memory were each run on three plates, CD8 naive on two plates, and CD8 memory on one plate. To estimate repertoire size and how much clonotype sharing occurs between individuals, the study deeply sequenced the blood TCR repertoires of roughly 5 healthy adults. To increase sequencing depth and limit assay-specific biases, TCR repertoire library preparation and sequencing were carried out by different laboratories using diverse techniques. Between about 0.8 and 8.9 billion PBMCs per donor were obtained by leukapheresis. The investigation overall reported the following: Because the study included a small number of donors, the genetic and exposure-history diversity represented was limited. Pairwise subsampling led to the expectation that sequencing depth would affect the degree of clonotype sharing among donors. Rarefaction of sorted-subset datasets indicated incomplete sequencing despite the large sequencing depth. Only blood was sampled, and tissue TCR repertoires likely differ from those in blood. Higher generation probabilities were observed for clonotypes shared by all four sorted-subset donors than for non-shared clonotypes. When a handful of donors were compared, the shared fraction of clonotypes was around 4.6% for naive CD4, 3.5% to 4% for naive CD8, 2% to 2.5% for memory CD4, and 0.4% for memory CD8. Estimated clonotype richness was generally larger for naive than for memory subsets.

Using the deep immunoSEQ assay, TCR CDR3 regions were amplified from genomic DNA by multiplex PCR. Extracted genomic DNA from each cell subset was spread evenly across all wells of several immunoSEQ 96-well plates, with each plate serving as a replicate. For sorted subsets, around 0.2 ug genomic DNA, equal to tens of thousands of T cell genomes, was loaded into each replicate PCR. Purified libraries were measured with a Qubit 3.0 fluorometer, size-checked on a Bioanalyzer 2100, and measured again with the KAPA Library Quantification kit. Every immunoSEQ 96-well plate was sequenced on a dedicated single-read 150-cycle Illumina NextSeq 550 flow cell. The published analysis was carried out like this. The immunoSEQ output contained only junctional sequences without quality scores, so filtering could not match that applied to full-length reads. Sequences were annotated with PyIR, a Python wrapper for IgBLAST v1.9, and V/J genes and CDR3 were assigned using IMGT germline references. Any read was removed if the V/J assignment was weak (E-value above 1e-6), the CDR3 was missing, or the read contained stop codons, out-of-frame junctions, or ambiguous translated residues. A V3J clonotype was defined by an identical inferred V gene, J gene, and CDR3 amino acid sequence. Percentage overlap between repertoires was calculated by dividing the number of shared unique clonotypes by the size of the smaller repertoire. Three approaches were used to assess repertoire richness: RTK rarefaction, the Chao1 estimator, and Recon v2.1 estimates of unobserved clonotypes. For all TCRbeta clonotypes obtained by the gDNA method from a few donors, generation probabilities were computed with OLGA. TCRdb provides this immuneACCESS table in a form limited to in-frame rearrangements. Some clones are lacking; in checked studies, under half of them reflect an unresolved V gene, and why the rest are absent is not known. Clone size and V and J calls were adopted from that table, with D and trimming inferred from the DNA. The sample table contains millions of clones; only one count was recorded for more than 85% of them. The ten largest clones capture 0.35% to 0.45% of the sample.

Sequenced: naive CD4+ T cells from PBMCs. The cell subset or site label on this specimen signifies: CD45RA+ positively selected. This TCR came from a man aged 18-30 years in good health. Some clones in this sample may be carry-over from other donors' samples. The chain is made from TRBV7-8 and TRBJ2-2, and TRBD2 matches 7 of the central bases. The sequence in DNA is TGTGCCAGCAGCTGGGCTAGCGGGAACACCGGGGAGCTGTTTTTT. It specifies CASSWASGNTGELFF.